A selection of T cell receptor beta chains follows, all from one sample in a study of blood T cell repertoires in COVID-19. Assay: immunoSEQ multiplex PCR; the TCRdb copy retains only in-frame clones and omits some. Here the sample spans 250,000 to 300,000 clones, 70% to 90% being singletons. Sequenced: peripheral blood. Receptors were obtained from a man in his sixties who had recovered from COVID-19. CDR3s include the opening cysteine and the closing phenylalanine or tryptophan. A D gene is named only where the DNA matches it firmly. Rows give clone size only sometimes, using once, few, many, or a class for an expanded clone.

V gene,J gene,clone size,D gene,CDR3 protein,CDR3 DNA
TRBV27,TRBJ1-2,.,.,CASSLSTGVYGYTF,TGTGCCAGCAGTTTATCCACGGGTGTCTATGGCTACACCTTC
TRBV5-1,TRBJ2-1,.,.,CASSPSTRGNEQFF,TGCGCCAGCAGCCCTTCAACTAGGGGGAATGAGCAGTTCTTC
TRBV30,TRBJ1-6,.,.,CAWSFSSYNSPLHF,TGTGCCTGGAGTTTTAGTTCCTATAATTCACCCCTCCACTTT
TRBV7-8,TRBJ1-2,.,.,CASSLKNRYGYTF,TGTGCCAGCAGCTTAAAGAATCGGTATGGCTACACCTTC
TRBV10-3,TRBJ1-5,.,.,CAIKGEVHQPQHF,TGTGCCATCAAAGGGGAAGTTCATCAGCCCCAGCATTTT
TRBV5-4,TRBJ2-7,once,.,CASSLPISYEQYF,TGTGCCAGCAGCTTGCCAATCTCCTACGAGCAGTACTTC
TRBV7-2,TRBJ1-6,once,.,CASSPGQGNSPLHF,TGTGCCAGCAGCCCCGGCCAGGGTAATTCACCCCTCCACTTT
TRBV6-7,TRBJ2-5,.,.,CASSLRQEETQYF,TGTGCCAGCAGTTTAAGACAGGAAGAGACCCAGTACTTC
TRBV3-1/TRBV3-2,TRBJ2-6,.,.,CASRRQGSGANVLTF,TGTGCCAGCAGGCGTCAGGGCTCTGGGGCCAACGTCCTGACTTTC
TRBV2,TRBJ1-4,few,.,CASIRTGKLFF,TGTGCCAGCATTCGCACGGGAAAACTGTTTTTT
TRBV5-6,TRBJ1-2,.,.,CASSEAGVMNYGYTF,TGTGCCAGCAGCGAAGCGGGTGTAATGAACTATGGCTACACCTTC
TRBV14,TRBJ2-1,.,TRBD2,CASSQVGPGTNNEQFF,TGTGCCAGCAGCCAAGTTGGCCCAGGGACTAACAATGAGCAGTTCTTC
TRBV10-2,TRBJ2-4,.,TRBD1,CASSESVTGRVKNIQYF,TGCGCCAGCAGTGAGTCAGTGACAGGGCGTGTCAAAAACATTCAGTACTTC
TRBV5-1,TRBJ2-5,.,TRBD1,CASSSGQGVGETQYF,TGCGCCAGCAGCTCTGGACAGGGGGTAGGGGAGACCCAGTACTTC
TRBV7-2,TRBJ2-7,.,TRBD2,CASSTTSGSSYEQYF,TGTGCCAGCAGCACGACTAGCGGGAGCTCCTACGAGCAGTACTTC
TRBV6-5,TRBJ2-7,.,.,CASSYSRQGHSEQYF,TGTGCCAGCAGTTACTCGCGTCAGGGGCATAGCGAGCAGTACTTC
TRBV12-3/TRBV12-4,TRBJ2-7,.,.,CASSPPGNYEQYF,TGTGCCAGCAGTCCCCCAGGGAACTACGAGCAGTACTTC
TRBV3-1/TRBV3-2,TRBJ1-4,.,TRBD1,CASSQGTRGPNEKLFF,TGTGCCAGCAGCCAAGGAACAAGGGGGCCTAATGAAAAACTGTTTTTT
TRBV15,TRBJ1-2,.,TRBD1,CATSRTGRGHGYTF,TGTGCCACCAGCAGGACGGGCAGGGGGCATGGCTACACCTTC
TRBV5-4,TRBJ2-3,.,TRBD2,CASNMRPGTSGADTQYF,TGTGCCAGCAACATGAGACCCGGGACTAGCGGGGCAGATACGCAGTATTTT
TRBV2,TRBJ1-5,.,TRBD1,CASSDRGTQPQHF,TGTGCCAGCAGTGACAGGGGGACTCAGCCCCAGCATTTT
TRBV28,TRBJ2-5,.,TRBD1,CASSFQDRFSETQYF,TGTGCCAGCAGTTTCCAGGACAGGTTTTCGGAGACCCAGTACTTC
TRBV12-3/TRBV12-4,TRBJ1-1,.,.,CASSLAAGTEAFF,TGTGCCAGCAGTTTAGCGGCAGGGACTGAAGCTTTCTTT
TRBV11-1,TRBJ2-1,.,.,CASSSQGFDEQFF,TGTGCCAGCAGTTCACAGGGATTCGATGAGCAGTTCTTC
TRBV4-1,TRBJ1-1,once,TRBD1,CASSLLPTGVEAFF,TGCGCCAGCAGCCTCCTCCCGACAGGGGTGGAAGCTTTCTTT
TRBV11-2,TRBJ1-1,few,.,CASSFGTGNTEAFF,TGTGCCAGCAGCTTCGGTACAGGGAACACTGAAGCTTTCTTT
TRBV3-1/TRBV3-2,TRBJ2-3,.,.,CASSQLQGADTQYF,TGTGCCAGCAGCCAACTACAAGGGGCAGATACGCAGTATTTT
TRBV9,TRBJ2-7,.,TRBD2,CASSVGLAGWEQYF,TGTGCCAGCAGCGTCGGACTAGCGGGATGGGAGCAGTACTTC
TRBV21-1,TRBJ2-7,.,.,CASSKIVTYEQYF,TGTGCCAGCAGCAAAATAGTGACCTACGAGCAGTACTTC
TRBV11-2,TRBJ1-5,.,.,CASSHDTGPQHF,TGTGCCAGCAGCCACGACACAGGACCCCAGCATTTT